These 18 T cell receptor beta chains share one sample of origin, sequenced in a study of early T cells in non-severe SARS-CoV-2 infection. Via MiXCR, TCRdb re-called the 5' RACE reads, giving one row per CDR3 protein. The data show around 77,000 distinct CDR3 sequences, around 15% seen once. The specimen was whole blood, collected at baseline. The receptors stem from an adult who was a healthcare worker with PCR-confirmed SARS-CoV-2 infection or an uninfected control (not recorded which).

This clonotype was counted only a few times. The chain is built from TRBV7-9 and TRBJ1-4; no clear D. Per germline, CDR1 SEHNR and CDR2 FQNEAQ (reference sequence). V lost 1 base and J 4 bases, leaving 4 bases between the germline ends. The CDR3 is 13 amino acids. In nucleotides, the CDR3 is TGTGCCAGCAGCTTAGTTGGTAATGAAAAACTGTTTTTT. Its protein product is CASSLVGNEKLFF.

This chain links TRBV13 with TRBJ1-1, with D unresolved. V was cut by 10 bases and J by 3 bases, with 9 bases left in between. The germline gives CDR1 PRHDT, CDR2 FYEKMQ (reference sequence). The CDR3 length is 11 residues. CDR3 amino acids: CATSEDTEAFF. The DNA for the CDR3 is TGTGCCACCTCGGAGGACACTGAAGCTTTCTTT. The variable domain in full, with the rest retrieved from reference TRBV13 and TRBJ1-1, is AAGVIQSPRHLIKEKRETATLKCYPIPRHDTVYWYQQGPGQDPQFLISFYEKMQSDKGSIPDRFSAQQFSDYHSELNMSSLELGDSALYFCATSEDTEAFFGQGTRLTVV.

The chain is built from TRBV6-5 and TRBJ2-7; D gene unclear. V gave up 2 bases and J gave up 5 bases, with 4 bases separating them. The CDR3 is 11 residues long. Per germline, CDR1 MNHEY and CDR2 SVGAGI. CDR3 region: CASSYGDEQYF. As DNA, the CDR3 is TGTGCCAGCAGTTACGGAGACGAGCAGTACTTC.

This clonotype has more than one count but fewer than ten. The chain recombines TRBV18 with TRBJ2-7; D is perhaps TRBD1 (5 bases). V gave up 4 bases and J gave up 1 base, with 14 bases separating them. This CDR3 is 15 amino acids long. The germline V gene encodes CDR1 KGHSH and CDR2 LQKENI. The CDR3, as DNA: TGTGCCAGCTCACTAGATCGACAGCCTTCCTACGAGCAGTACTTC. It specifies CASSLDRQPSYEQYF.

This clonotype was recorded many times. The V and J genes are TRBV7-3 and TRBJ1-3; D gene ambiguous. Germline CDR1 and CDR2: SGHTA and FQGTGA. With 4 bases removed from V and 0 bases from J, the gap between germline ends came to 4 bases. This CDR3 spans 13 amino acids. The CDR3 region has the DNA TGTGCCAGCAGCTCTAACTCTGGAAACACCATATATTTT. Amino acids: CASSSNSGNTIYF.

This clonotype has more than one count but fewer than ten. The V call is TRBV13, the J call TRBJ2-7, with 12 bases aligning to TRBD1. Trimming removed 0 bases from V and 4 bases from J; junction bases left unmatched: 1. Per the germline V gene, CDR1 is PRHDT and CDR2 is FYEKMQ (reference sequence). The CDR3 consists of 15 residues. CDR3 bases: TGTGCCAGCAGCTTAGGGGGACAGGGGGCATACGAGCAGTACTTC. Amino acids: CASSLGGQGAYEQYF.

This clonotype has only a few counts. This rearrangement joins TRBV25-1 to TRBJ1-3; 7 nucleotides agree with TRBD1. There are 14 residues in the CDR3. The ends lost 8 bases at V and 0 bases at J; junction bases unmatched: 4. Per the germline V gene, CDR1 is MGHDK and CDR2 is SYGVNS. The CDR3 region is CASGDSLSGNTIYF. In nucleotides, the CDR3 is TGTGCCAGCGGGGACAGCCTCTCTGGAAACACCATATATTTT.

This rearrangement joins TRBV5-1 to TRBJ2-2; 11 nucleotides match TRBD1. There are 15 residues in the CDR3. Germline loops: CDR1 SGHRS, CDR2 YFSETQ. Trimming at V came to 4 bases and at J to 5 bases, leaving 4 bases not matched to a gene. The CDR3 sequence is CASSGQGALTGELFF. CDR3 in DNA: TGCGCCAGCAGCGGACAGGGGGCGCTTACCGGGGAGCTGTTTTTT.

This clonotype was found many times. The genes are TRBV28 and TRBJ2-3; no clear D. V was shortened by 7 bases and J by 0 bases, with 8 bases between the two germline ends. The CDR3 totals 13 residues. Germline-derived CDR1 and CDR2 are MDHEN and SYDVKM. The CDR3 sequence is CASITTSTDTQYF. The CDR3 DNA reads as TGTGCCAGCATTACGACTAGCACAGATACGCAGTATTTT.

J is TRBJ1-1 and V is TRBV28, with D maybe TRBD1 (6 bases). Trimming left V 2 bases short and J 0 bases short, with 13 bases between. Germline-derived CDR1 and CDR2 are MDHEN and SYDVKM. The CDR3 is 16 residues long. The CDR3 is CASSLPPGGMNTEAFF. In DNA form, the CDR3 reads TGTGCCAGCAGTTTACCACCTGGGGGCATGAACACTGAAGCTTTCTTT.

The chain is built from TRBV7-3 and TRBJ2-1; TRBD2 agrees at 9 bases. CDR1 SGHTA and CDR2 FQGTGA come from the germline V gene. There are 16 residues in the CDR3. The junction had 10 bases not matched to a gene; V was cut back by 3 bases and J by 7 bases. CDR3 residues: CASSFKAGGPVNEQFF. Written as DNA, the CDR3 is TGTGCCAGCAGCTTTAAGGCGGGAGGGCCCGTAAATGAGCAGTTCTTC.

This clonotype came up many times. The V gene is TRBV9, the J gene TRBJ2-3, with D tentatively TRBD1 or TRBD2 (5 bases each). Germline CDR1 reads SGDLS; CDR2 reads YYNGEE. The germline V and J ends were trimmed by 6 bases and 5 bases, with 13 bases remaining between them. The CDR3 length is 13 residues. CDR3 residues: CASTVGPGDTQYF. The CDR3 DNA is TGTGCCAGCACGGTGGGACCAGGAGATACGCAGTATTTT.

This sequence joins TRBV7-2 and TRBJ1-5; 7 nucleotides line up with TRBD1. Trimming cost V 3 bases and J 7 bases; bases outside gene matches: 9. The germline V gene encodes CDR1 SGHTA and CDR2 FQGNSA. The CDR3 spans 15 residues. CDR3 DNA: TGTGCCAGCAGCTTCGGCGACAGGGAACGACAGCCCCAGCATTTT. It encodes CASSFGDRERQPQHF.

The rearrangement joins TRBV18 to TRBJ2-7, with 11 positions matching TRBD2. Trimming cost V 4 bases and J 2 bases; bases outside gene matches: 16. This CDR3 spans 19 amino acids. In germline, CDR1 is KGHSH, CDR2 LQKENI. This chain's CDR3 is CASSHSGGLAALSAYEQYF. DNA of the CDR3: TGTGCCAGCTCACACTCTGGGGGACTAGCGGCTCTAAGCGCCTACGAGCAGTACTTC.

The chain is built from TRBV5-1 and TRBJ2-2; D is possibly TRBD2 (5 bases). The CDR3 spans 14 residues. Germline CDR1 is SGHRS and CDR2 is YFSETQ. The V and J ends lost 6 bases and 8 bases respectively, with 17 bases between them. DNA of the CDR3: TGCGCCAGCACCATGGACCACGAGGGTGGGGAGCTGTTTTTT. It translates to CASTMDHEGGELFF.

The chain has TRBV7-2 and TRBJ2-3, with 12 bases lining up with TRBD2. The J segment lost 0 bases and the V segment lost 7 bases, leaving 8 bases of the junction unmatched. CDR1 and CDR2 (germline): SGHTA, FQGNSA. The CDR3 contains 17 residues. CDR3 region: CASTPRTSGTSTDTQYF. The CDR3 nucleotides are TGTGCCAGCACCCCTCGGACTAGCGGGACTAGCACAGATACGCAGTATTTT.

This clonotype was seen a handful of times. The rearrangement links TRBV18 to TRBJ2-2; 7 nucleotides align to TRBD1. This CDR3 region has 14 residues. Per the germline V gene, CDR1 is KGHSH and CDR2 is LQKENI. The trim removed 2 bases at V and 3 bases at J, leaving 0 bases unmatched. CDR3 nucleotides: TGTGCCAGCTCACCAGGGACAGACACCGGGGAGCTGTTTTTT. Translated: CASSPGTDTGELFF.

The chain uses TRBV5-1 and TRBJ2-7, with unresolved D. CDR3 length: 14 amino acids. V lost 3 bases, J lost 6 bases, and 16 bases lay in between. CDR1 is SGHRS and CDR2 is YFSETQ in the germline V gene. The CDR3 here is CASSSSGSPGEQYF. The CDR3 nucleotides read TGCGCCAGCAGCTCCTCAGGTAGCCCCGGCGAGCAGTACTTC.